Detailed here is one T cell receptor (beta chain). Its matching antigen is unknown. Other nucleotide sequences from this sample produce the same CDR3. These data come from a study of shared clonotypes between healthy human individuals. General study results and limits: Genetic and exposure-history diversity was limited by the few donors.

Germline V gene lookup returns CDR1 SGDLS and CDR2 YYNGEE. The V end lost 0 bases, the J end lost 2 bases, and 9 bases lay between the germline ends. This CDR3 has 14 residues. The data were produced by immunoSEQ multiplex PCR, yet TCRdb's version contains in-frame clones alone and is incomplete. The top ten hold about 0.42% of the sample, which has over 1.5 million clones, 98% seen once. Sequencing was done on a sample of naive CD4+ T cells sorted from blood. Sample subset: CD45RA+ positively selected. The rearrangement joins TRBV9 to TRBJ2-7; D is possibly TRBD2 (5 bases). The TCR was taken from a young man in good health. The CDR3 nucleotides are TGTGCCAGCAGCGTAGGGGCGGGTCCCTACGAGCAGTACTTC. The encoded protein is CASSVGAGPYEQYF.